This T cell receptor beta chain was sequenced during a study of shared clonotypes between healthy human individuals. TCRdb keeps only in-frame clones here, not all; method: immunoSEQ multiplex PCR. The sample consists of 1,500,000 or so clones, approximately 98.5% of them appearing once. This CDR3 is built from 14 residues. Germline V gene lookup returns CDR1 SNHLY and CDR2 FYNNEI. Trimming removed 3 bases at V and 5 bases at J, with 14 bases between. The sample taken for sequencing was naive CD4+ T cells sorted from blood. Subset of the sample: CD45RA+ positively selected. The V call is TRBV2, the J call TRBJ2-7; D remains ambiguous. This TCR was recovered from a man between 25 and 39 years old in good health. The DNA for the CDR3 is TGTGCCAGCAGTGACCCACCGGGCCGCGACGAGCAGTACTTC. It translates to CASSDPPGRDEQYF. Full variable domain (remainder filled in from reference TRBV2 and TRBJ2-7): EPEVTQTPSHQVTQMGQEVILRCVPISNHLYFYWYRQILGQKVEFLVSFYNNEISEKSEIFDDQFSVERPDGSNFTLKIRSTKLEDSAMYFCASSDPPGRDEQYFGPGTRLTVT.